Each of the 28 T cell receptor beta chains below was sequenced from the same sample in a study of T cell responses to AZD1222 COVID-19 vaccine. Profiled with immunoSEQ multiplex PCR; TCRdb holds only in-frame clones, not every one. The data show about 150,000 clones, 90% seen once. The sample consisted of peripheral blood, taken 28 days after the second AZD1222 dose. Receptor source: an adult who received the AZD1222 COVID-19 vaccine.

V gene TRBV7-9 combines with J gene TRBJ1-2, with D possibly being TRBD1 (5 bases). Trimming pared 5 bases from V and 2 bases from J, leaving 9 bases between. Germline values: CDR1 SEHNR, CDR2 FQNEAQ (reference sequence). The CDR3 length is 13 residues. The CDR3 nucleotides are TGTGCCAGCAGCCGACAGTCCAACTATGGCTACACCTTC. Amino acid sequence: CASSRQSNYGYTF. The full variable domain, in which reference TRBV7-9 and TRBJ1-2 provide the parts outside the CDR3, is DTGVSQNPRHKITKRGQNVTFRCDPISEHNRLYWYRQTLGQGPEFLTYFQNEAQLEKSRLLSDRFSAERPKGSFSTLEIQRTEQGDSAMYLCASSRQSNYGYTFGSGTRLTVV.

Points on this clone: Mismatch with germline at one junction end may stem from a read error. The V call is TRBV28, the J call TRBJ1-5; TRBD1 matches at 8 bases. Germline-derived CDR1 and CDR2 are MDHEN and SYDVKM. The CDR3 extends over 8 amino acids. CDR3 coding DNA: TGTGCCAGTGGGACAGGACTTTTT. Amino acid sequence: CASGTGLF.

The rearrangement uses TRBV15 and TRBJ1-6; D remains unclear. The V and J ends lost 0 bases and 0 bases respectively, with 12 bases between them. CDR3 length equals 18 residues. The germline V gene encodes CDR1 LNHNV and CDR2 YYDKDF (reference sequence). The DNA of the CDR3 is TGTGCCACCAGCAGAGATCCCGTGAGAAGCTCCTATAATTCACCCCTCCACTTT. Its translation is CATSRDPVRSSYNSPLHF.

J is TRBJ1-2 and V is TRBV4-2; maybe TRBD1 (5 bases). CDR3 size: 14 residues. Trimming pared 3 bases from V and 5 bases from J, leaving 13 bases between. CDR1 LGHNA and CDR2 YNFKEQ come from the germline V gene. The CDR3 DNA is TGTGCCAGCAGCCAGGCCGACGGGACTTATGGCTACACCTTC. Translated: CASSQADGTYGYTF.

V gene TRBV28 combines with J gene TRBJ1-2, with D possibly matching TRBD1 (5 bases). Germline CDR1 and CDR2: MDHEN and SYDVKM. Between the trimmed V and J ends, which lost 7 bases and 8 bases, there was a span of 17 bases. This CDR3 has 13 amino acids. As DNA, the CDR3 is TGTGCCAGCAAGCTGCCGGGGGGTTGGGGCTACACCTTC. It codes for CASKLPGGWGYTF.

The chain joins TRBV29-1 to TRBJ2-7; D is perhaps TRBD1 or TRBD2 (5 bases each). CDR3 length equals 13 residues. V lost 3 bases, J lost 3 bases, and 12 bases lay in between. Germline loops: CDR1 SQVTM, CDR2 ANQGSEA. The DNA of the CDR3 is TGCAGCGTTGAGGGACCATTCGACTACGAGCAGTACTTC. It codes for CSVEGPFDYEQYF.

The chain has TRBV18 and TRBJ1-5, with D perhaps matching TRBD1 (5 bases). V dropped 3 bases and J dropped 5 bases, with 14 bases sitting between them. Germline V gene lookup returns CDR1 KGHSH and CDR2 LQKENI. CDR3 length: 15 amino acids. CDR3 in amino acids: CASSPGTVSDQPQHF. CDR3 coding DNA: TGTGCCAGCTCACCCGGGACGGTGAGTGATCAGCCCCAGCATTTT.

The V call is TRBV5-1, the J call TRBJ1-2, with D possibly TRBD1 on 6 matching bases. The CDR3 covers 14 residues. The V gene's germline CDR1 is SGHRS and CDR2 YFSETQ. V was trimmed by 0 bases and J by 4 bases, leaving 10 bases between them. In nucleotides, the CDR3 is TGCGCCAGCAGCTTGGACCAGGGGACCTATGGCTACACCTTC. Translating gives CASSLDQGTYGYTF.

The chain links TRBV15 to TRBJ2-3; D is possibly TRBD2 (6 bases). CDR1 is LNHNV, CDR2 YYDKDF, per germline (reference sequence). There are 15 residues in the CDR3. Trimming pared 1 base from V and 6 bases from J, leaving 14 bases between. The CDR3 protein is CATSRAGTETDTQYF. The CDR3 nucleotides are TGTGCCACCAGCAGAGCCGGGACTGAGACTGATACGCAGTATTTT.

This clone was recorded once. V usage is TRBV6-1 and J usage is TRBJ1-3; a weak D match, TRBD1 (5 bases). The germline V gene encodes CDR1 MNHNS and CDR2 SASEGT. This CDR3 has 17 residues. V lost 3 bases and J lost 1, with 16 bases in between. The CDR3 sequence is CASSDLTAGGSGNTIYF. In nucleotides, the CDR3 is TGTGCCAGCAGTGATCTGACGGCCGGGGGGTCTGGAAACACCATATATTTT.

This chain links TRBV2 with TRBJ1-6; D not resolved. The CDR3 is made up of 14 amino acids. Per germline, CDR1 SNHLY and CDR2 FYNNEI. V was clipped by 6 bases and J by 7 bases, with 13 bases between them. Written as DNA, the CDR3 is TGTGCCAGCAGCGCAAGTTGGAGGAATTCACCCCTCCACTTT. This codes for CASSASWRNSPLHF.

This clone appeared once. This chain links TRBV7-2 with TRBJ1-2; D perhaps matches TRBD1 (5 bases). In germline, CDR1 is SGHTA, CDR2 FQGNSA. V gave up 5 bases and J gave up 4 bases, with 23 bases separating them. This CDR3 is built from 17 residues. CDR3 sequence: CASSKEIRDPRLYGYTF. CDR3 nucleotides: TGTGCCAGCAGCAAAGAGATTCGGGACCCGAGACTCTATGGCTACACCTTC.

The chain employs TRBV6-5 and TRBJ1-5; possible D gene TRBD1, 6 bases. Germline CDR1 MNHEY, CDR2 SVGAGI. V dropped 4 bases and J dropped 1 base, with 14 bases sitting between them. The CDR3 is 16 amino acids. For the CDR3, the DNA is TGTGCCAGCAGTTGCGCGGACAGTTTAAGCAATCAGCCCCAGCATTTT. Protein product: CASSCADSLSNQPQHF.

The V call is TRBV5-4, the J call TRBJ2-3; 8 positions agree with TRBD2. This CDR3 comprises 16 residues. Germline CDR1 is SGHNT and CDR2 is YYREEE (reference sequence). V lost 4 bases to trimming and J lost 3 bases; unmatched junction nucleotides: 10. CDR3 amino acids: CASSPSGLVWTDTQYF. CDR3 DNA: TGTGCCAGCAGCCCCTCGGGACTAGTCTGGACAGATACGCAGTATTTT.

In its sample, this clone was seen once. CDR3 DNA sequence: TGTGCCAGCAGTTTTGGTTCCTATAATGAAAAACTGTTTTTT. As protein: CASSFGSYNEKLFF. This chain uses TRBV6-5 with TRBJ1-4, with D hard to call. This CDR3 has 14 amino acids. Germline CDR1 and CDR2: MNHEY and SVGAGI. V was trimmed by 4 bases and J by 4 bases, leaving 10 bases between them.

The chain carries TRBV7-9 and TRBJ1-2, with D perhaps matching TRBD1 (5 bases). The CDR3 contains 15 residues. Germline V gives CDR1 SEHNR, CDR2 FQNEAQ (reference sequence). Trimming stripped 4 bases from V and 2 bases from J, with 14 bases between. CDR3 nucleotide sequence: TGTGCCAGCAGCTGGGACCAAGCTTCAAACTATGGCTACACCTTC. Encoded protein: CASSWDQASNYGYTF.

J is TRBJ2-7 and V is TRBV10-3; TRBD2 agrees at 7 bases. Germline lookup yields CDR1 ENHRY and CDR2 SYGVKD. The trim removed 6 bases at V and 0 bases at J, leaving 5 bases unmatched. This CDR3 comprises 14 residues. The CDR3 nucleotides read TGTGCCATCAGAGTCAGCGGGGACTCCTACGAGCAGTACTTC. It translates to CAIRVSGDSYEQYF.

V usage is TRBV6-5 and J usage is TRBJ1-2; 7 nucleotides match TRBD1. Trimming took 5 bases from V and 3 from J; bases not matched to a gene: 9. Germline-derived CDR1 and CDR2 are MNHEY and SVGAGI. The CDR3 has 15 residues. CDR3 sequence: CASSLGTEDYYGYTF. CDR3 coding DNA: TGTGCCAGCAGTCTGGGGACAGAGGATTACTATGGCTACACCTTC.

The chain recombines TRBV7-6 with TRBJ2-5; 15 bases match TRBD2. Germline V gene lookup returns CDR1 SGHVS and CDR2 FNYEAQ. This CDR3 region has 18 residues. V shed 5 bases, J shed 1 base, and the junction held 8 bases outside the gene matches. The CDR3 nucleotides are TGTGCCAGCAGCCTAACCGGGACTAGCGGGAGGTTCCAAGAGACCCAGTACTTC. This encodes CASSLTGTSGRFQETQYF.

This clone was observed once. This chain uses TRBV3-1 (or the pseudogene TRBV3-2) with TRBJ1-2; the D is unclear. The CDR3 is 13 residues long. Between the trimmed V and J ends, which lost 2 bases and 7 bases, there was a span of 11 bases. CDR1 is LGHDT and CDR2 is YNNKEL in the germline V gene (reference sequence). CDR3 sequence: CASSQRITSGYTF. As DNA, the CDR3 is TGTGCCAGCAGCCAAAGAATAACATCTGGCTACACCTTC.

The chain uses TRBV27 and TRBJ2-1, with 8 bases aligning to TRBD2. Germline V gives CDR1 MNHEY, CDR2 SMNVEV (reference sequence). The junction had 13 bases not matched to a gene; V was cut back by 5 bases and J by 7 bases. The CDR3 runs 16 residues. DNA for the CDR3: TGTGCCAGCAGTCCAATAACGGGGGGGCAGAGAAATGAGCAGTTCTTC. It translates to CASSPITGGQRNEQFF.

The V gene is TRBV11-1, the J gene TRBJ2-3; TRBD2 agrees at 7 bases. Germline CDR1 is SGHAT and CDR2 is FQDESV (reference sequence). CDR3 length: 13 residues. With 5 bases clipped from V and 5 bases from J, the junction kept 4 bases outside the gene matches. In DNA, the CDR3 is TGTGCCAGCAGCGCGGGAGAGGTAGATACGCAGTATTTT. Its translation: CASSAGEVDTQYF. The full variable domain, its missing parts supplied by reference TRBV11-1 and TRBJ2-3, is EAEVAQSPRYKITEKSQAVAFWCDPISGHATLYWYRQILGQGPELLVQFQDESVVDDSQLPKDRFSAERLKGVDSTLKIQPAELGDSAMYLCASSAGEVDTQYFGPGTRLTVL.

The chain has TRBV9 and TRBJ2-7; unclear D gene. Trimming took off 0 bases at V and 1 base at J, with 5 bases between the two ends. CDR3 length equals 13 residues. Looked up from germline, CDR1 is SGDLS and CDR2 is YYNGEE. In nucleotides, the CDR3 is TGTGCCAGCAGCGTAGACTCGTCCTACGAGCAGTACTTC. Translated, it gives CASSVDSSYEQYF.

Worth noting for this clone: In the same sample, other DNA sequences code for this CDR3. CDR3 nucleotides: TGTGCCAGCAGTTATAGCGGGAGCTCTGGAAACACCATATATTTT. Its translation is CASSYSGSSGNTIYF. J is TRBJ1-3 and V is TRBV6-5, with D unclear. V gave up 3 bases and J gave up 0 bases, with 9 bases separating them. The length of the CDR3 is 15 residues. CDR1 is MNHEY and CDR2 is SVGAGI in the germline V gene.

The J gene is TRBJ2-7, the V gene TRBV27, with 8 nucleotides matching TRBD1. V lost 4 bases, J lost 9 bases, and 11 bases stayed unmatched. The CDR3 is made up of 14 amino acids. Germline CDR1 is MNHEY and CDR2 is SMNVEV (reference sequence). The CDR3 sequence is CASSYSDRAYRQYF. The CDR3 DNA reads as TGTGCCAGCAGTTACTCGGACAGGGCCTACCGGCAGTACTTC.

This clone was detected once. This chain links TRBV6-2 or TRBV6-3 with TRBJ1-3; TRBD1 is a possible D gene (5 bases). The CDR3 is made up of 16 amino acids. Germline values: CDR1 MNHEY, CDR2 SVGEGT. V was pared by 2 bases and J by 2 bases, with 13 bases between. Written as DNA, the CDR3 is TGTGCCAGCAGTTACCGAACCTGGGGCGCTGGAAACACCATATATTTT. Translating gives CASSYRTWGAGNTIYF.

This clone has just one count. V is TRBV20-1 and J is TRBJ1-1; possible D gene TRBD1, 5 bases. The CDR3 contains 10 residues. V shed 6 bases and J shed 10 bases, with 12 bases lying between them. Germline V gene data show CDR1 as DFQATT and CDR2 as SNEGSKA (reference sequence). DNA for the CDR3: TGCAGTGCCTCACCAGGGTTAGCTTTCTTT. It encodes CSASPGLAFF.

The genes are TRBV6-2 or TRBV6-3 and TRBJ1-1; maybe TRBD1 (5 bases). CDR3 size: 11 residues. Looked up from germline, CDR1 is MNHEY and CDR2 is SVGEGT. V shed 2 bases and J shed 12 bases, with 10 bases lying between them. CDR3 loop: CASSYGTETFF. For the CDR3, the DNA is TGTGCCAGCAGTTACGGGACGGAAACTTTCTTT.